The 17 T cell receptor beta chains below all came from one sample that was sequenced in a study of blood T cell repertoires in COVID-19. The protocol was immunoSEQ multiplex PCR, while the TCRdb copy is restricted to in-frame clones and leaves out a portion. The sample contains 400,000 to 500,000 clones, around 89% of which appear only once. Sequencing was performed on PBMCs or T cells enriched from blood (not recorded which). These receptors all stem from a woman in her thirties or forties who had recovered from COVID-19.

The chain carries TRBV18 and TRBJ1-1; D uncertain. Trimming shortened V by 3 bases and J by 2 bases, and 7 bases separated the two germline ends. The CDR3 sequence is 13 residues long. CDR1 is KGHSH, CDR2 LQKENI, per germline. CDR3 sequence: CASSPTKNTEAFF. The DNA for the CDR3 is TGTGCCAGCTCACCCACAAAAAACACTGAAGCTTTCTTT.

The CDR3 is CASLQSGGGTEAFF. CDR3 DNA sequence: TGTGCCAGCTTGCAATCTGGGGGAGGCACTGAAGCTTTCTTT. This chain joins TRBV28 and TRBJ1-1; D is perhaps TRBD1 (5 bases). The CDR3 loop spans 14 amino acids. V was clipped by 8 bases and J by 4 bases, with 17 bases between them. CDR1 MDHEN and CDR2 SYDVKM come from the germline V gene. Full variable domain (rest looked up from reference TRBV28 and TRBJ1-1): DVKVTQSSRYLVKRTGEKVFLECVQDMDHENMFWYRQDPGLGLRLIYFSYDVKMKEKGDIPEGYSVSREKKERFSLILESASTNQTSMYLCASLQSGGGTEAFFGQGTRLTVV.

V is TRBV29-1 and J is TRBJ2-1, with TRBD2 identical over 12 bases. Germline loops: CDR1 SQVTM, CDR2 ANQGSEA. V trimming: 6 bases; J trimming: 9 bases; junction bases outside the gene matches: 9. The CDR3 extends over 14 amino acids. DNA for the CDR3: TGCAGCGTCCCGACTAGCGGGAGTTTGCCTGAGCAGTTCTTC. Translation: CSVPTSGSLPEQFF.

The V gene is TRBV29-1, the J gene TRBJ2-2; 11 nucleotides agree with TRBD2. Looked up from germline, CDR1 is SQVTM and CDR2 is ANQGSEA. The CDR3 totals 15 residues. With 6 bases clipped from V and 5 bases from J, the junction kept 8 bases outside the gene matches. CDR3 amino acids: CSVASGTSGTGELFF. CDR3 sequence (DNA): TGCAGCGTCGCATCCGGGACTAGCGGAACCGGGGAGCTGTTTTTT.

This clone occurred a few times. J is TRBJ1-2 and V is TRBV7-9, with D unclear. Germline V gene lookup returns CDR1 SEHNR and CDR2 FQNEAQ (reference sequence). The CDR3 runs 14 residues. V was pared by 5 bases and J by 5 bases, with 15 bases between. The CDR3 region is CASSPGSSPYGYTF. DNA of the CDR3: TGTGCCAGCAGCCCCGGGAGCAGCCCGTATGGCTACACCTTC.

The V and J genes are TRBV9 and TRBJ2-3; 7 nucleotides align to TRBD2. Germline V gene lookup returns CDR1 SGDLS and CDR2 YYNGEE. This CDR3 comprises 17 residues. V shed 0 bases and J 3 bases; nucleotides not matched to a gene: 10. CDR3 residues: CASSVVGRADGTDTQYF. In DNA, the CDR3 is TGTGCCAGCAGCGTAGTGGGGAGGGCGGATGGTACAGATACGCAGTATTTT.

The chain uses TRBV15 and TRBJ2-7; D ambiguous. CDR1 and CDR2 (germline): LNHNV, YYDKDF (reference sequence). V was pared by 3 bases and J by 5 bases, with 17 bases between. The length of the CDR3 is 15 residues. This chain's CDR3 is CATSRPNVVPHEQYF. The CDR3 region has the DNA TGTGCCACCAGCAGGCCAAATGTAGTACCCCACGAGCAGTACTTC. Together with reference TRBV15 and TRBJ2-7, the CDR3 gives the full variable domain: DAMVIQNPRYQVTQFGKPVTLSCSQTLNHNVMYWYQQKSSQAPKLLFHYYDKDFNNEADTPDNFQSRRPNTSFCFLDIRSPGLGDTAMYLCATSRPNVVPHEQYFGPGTRLTVT.

The V call is TRBV3-1 (or the pseudogene TRBV3-2), the J call TRBJ2-7, with TRBD1 as a possible D gene (6 bases). The germline V gene encodes CDR1 LGHDT and CDR2 YNNKEL (reference sequence). Trimming took 6 bases from V and 2 from J, leaving 17 bases between them. The CDR3 is 15 residues long. CDR3 loop: CASRSTGLLTYEQYF. CDR3 in DNA: TGTGCCAGCAGAAGCACAGGGCTTCTTACCTACGAGCAGTACTTC.

This clone occurred a few times. The V call is TRBV7-9, the J call TRBJ2-2; TRBD2 is a possible D gene (6 bases). Looked up from germline, CDR1 is SEHNR and CDR2 is FQNEAQ (reference sequence). V gave up 5 bases and J gave up 5 bases, with 18 bases separating them. There are 16 residues in the CDR3. DNA of the CDR3: TGTGCCAGCAGCCCTAGGAGAATGGGGGGAACCGGGGAGCTGTTTTTT. Its protein is CASSPRRMGGTGELFF.

The chain combines TRBV10-2 with TRBJ2-5; the match to TRBD1 covers 8 bases. V lost 6 bases to trimming and J lost 1 base; unmatched junction nucleotides: 7. Germline V gene data show CDR1 as WSHSY and CDR2 as SAAADI. The CDR3 runs to 15 residues. The CDR3 coding sequence is TGCGCCAGCAGAACGGACAGGGTTGGCCAAGAGACCCAGTACTTC. Its translation: CASRTDRVGQETQYF.

V gene TRBV29-1 combines with J gene TRBJ1-4; weak D call: TRBD1 (6 bases). The length of the CDR3 is 14 residues. The germline CDR1 and CDR2 sequences are SQVTM and ANQGSEA. V gave up 4 bases and J gave up 3 bases, with 12 bases separating them. CDR3 nucleotide sequence: TGCAGCGTTGCCCCGGGACATGCTAATGAAAAACTGTTTTTT. Translated: CSVAPGHANEKLFF.

This chain links TRBV18 with TRBJ1-2; TRBD1 matches 9 bases. Looked up from germline, CDR1 is KGHSH and CDR2 is LQKENI. The V segment lost 6 bases and the J segment 2 bases; nucleotides outside the gene matches: 4. CDR3 length equals 14 residues. DNA of the CDR3: TGTGCCAGCTCGTCCGGACAGGGGAACTATGGCTACACCTTC. Amino acid sequence: CASSSGQGNYGYTF.

The chain combines TRBV19 with TRBJ2-7, with 7 bases lining up with TRBD2. Per germline, CDR1 LNHDA and CDR2 SQIVND (reference sequence). V lost 1 base to trimming and J lost 5 bases; unmatched junction nucleotides: 5. This CDR3 is built from 14 residues. The CDR3: CASSIVAGDDEQYF. CDR3 coding DNA: TGTGCCAGTAGTATAGTGGCGGGAGACGACGAGCAGTACTTC.

This clone appeared a single time. CDR3 in DNA: TGTGCCAGCAGTTCCGACTTTGCTAGCTCCTACAATGAGCAGTTCTTC. Its protein product is CASSSDFASSYNEQFF. This sequence joins TRBV27 and TRBJ2-1; D ambiguous. V gave up 4 bases and J gave up 0 bases, with 13 bases separating them. The CDR3 contains 16 residues. Germline values: CDR1 MNHEY, CDR2 SMNVEV (reference sequence).

This clone has more than one count but fewer than ten. Because it lacks the conserved phenylalanine or tryptophan at the end, this CDR3 is likely a read error. It is unclear where the CDR3 begins or ends on the DNA, so no DNA is shown, and the CDR3 is as TCRdb lists it. The chain is built from TRBV2 and TRBJ2-7; TRBD1 is the table's D call, not checked against the DNA. The CDR3 spans 13 residues, counting both ends. Germline V gene sequence: CDR1 SNHLY, CDR2 FYNNEI. This chain's CDR3 is CASSQSGTGPVRL.

The sample holds a few counts of this clone. The chain is built from TRBV18 and TRBJ1-5; D unclear. The CDR3 covers 13 residues. Germline CDR1 reads KGHSH; CDR2 reads LQKENI. Trimming shortened V by 4 bases and J by 0 bases, and 4 bases separated the two germline ends. CDR3 sequence reads: CASSQYSNQPQHF. Here the CDR3 DNA reads TGTGCCAGCTCACAATATAGCAATCAGCCCCAGCATTTT.

The rearrangement joins TRBV24-1 to TRBJ1-2, with 7 bases fitting TRBD1. With V trimmed by 4 bases and J by 2 bases, 6 bases remained unmatched. The CDR3 covers 15 residues. Germline CDR1 and CDR2: KGHDR and SFDVKD. CDR3 sequence reads: CATSDADRSNYGYTF. CDR3 DNA: TGTGCCACCAGTGACGCGGACAGGTCCAACTATGGCTACACCTTC.